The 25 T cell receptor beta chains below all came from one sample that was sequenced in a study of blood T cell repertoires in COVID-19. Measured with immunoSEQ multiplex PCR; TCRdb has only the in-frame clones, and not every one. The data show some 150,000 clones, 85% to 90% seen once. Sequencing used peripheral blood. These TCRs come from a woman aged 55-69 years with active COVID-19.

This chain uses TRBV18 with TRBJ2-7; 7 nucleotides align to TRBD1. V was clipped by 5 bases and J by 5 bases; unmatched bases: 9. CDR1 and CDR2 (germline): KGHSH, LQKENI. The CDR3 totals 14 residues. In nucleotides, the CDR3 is TGTGCCAGCTCAGCCGTACAGGGGATCGACGAGCAGTACTTC. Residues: CASSAVQGIDEQYF.

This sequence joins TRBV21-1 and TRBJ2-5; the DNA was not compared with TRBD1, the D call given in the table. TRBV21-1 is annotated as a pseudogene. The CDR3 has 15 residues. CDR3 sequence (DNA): TGTGCCAGCAACATGGGTTTAGGACAGGGCGAGACCCAGTACTTC. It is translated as CASNMGLGQGETQYF.

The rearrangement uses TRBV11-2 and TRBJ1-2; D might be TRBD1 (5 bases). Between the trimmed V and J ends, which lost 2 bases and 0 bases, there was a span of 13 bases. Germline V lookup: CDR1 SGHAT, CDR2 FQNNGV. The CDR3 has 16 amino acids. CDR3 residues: CASSLSGTSANYGYTF. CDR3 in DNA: TGTGCCAGCAGCTTATCCGGGACTTCAGCTAACTATGGCTACACCTTC.

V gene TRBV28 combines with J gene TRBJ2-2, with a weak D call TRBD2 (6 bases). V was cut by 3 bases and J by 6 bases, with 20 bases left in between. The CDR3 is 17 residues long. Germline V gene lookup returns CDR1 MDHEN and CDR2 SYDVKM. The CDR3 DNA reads TGTGCCAGCAGTTTGGCTACTAGCTCCGCTGGGTCCGGGGAGCTGTTTTTT. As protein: CASSLATSSAGSGELFF.

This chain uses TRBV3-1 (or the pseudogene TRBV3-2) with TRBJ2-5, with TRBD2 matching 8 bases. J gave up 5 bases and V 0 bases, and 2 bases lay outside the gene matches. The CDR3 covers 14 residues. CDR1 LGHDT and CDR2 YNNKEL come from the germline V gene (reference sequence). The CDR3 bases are TGTGCCAGCAGCCAAGAAGCGGGAGTGGAGACCCAGTACTTC. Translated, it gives CASSQEAGVETQYF.

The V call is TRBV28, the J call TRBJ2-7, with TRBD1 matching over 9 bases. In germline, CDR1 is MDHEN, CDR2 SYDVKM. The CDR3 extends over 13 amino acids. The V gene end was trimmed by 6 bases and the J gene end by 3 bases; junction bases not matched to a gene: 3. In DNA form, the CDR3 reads TGTGCCAGCAGCCGACAGGGGGGCTACGAGCAGTACTTC. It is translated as CASSRQGGYEQYF.

CDR3: CASSTDRFYEQYF. CDR3 bases: TGTGCCAGTAGTACGGACAGGTTCTACGAGCAGTACTTC. The rearrangement links TRBV19 to TRBJ2-7, with 7 positions matching TRBD1. Per germline, CDR1 LNHDA and CDR2 SQIVND (reference sequence). CDR3 size: 13 residues. Trimming took 4 bases from V and 3 from J; bases not matched to a gene: 3.

The CDR3 bases are TGCGCCAGCAGCTACGGACAGCCACAAGAGACCCAGTACTTC. Encoded protein: CASSYGQPQETQYF. The chain combines TRBV5-1 with TRBJ2-5; D is possibly TRBD1 (6 bases). The length of the CDR3 is 14 residues. Germline V lookup: CDR1 SGHRS, CDR2 YFSETQ. V lost 3 bases and J 2 bases, leaving 11 bases between the germline ends.

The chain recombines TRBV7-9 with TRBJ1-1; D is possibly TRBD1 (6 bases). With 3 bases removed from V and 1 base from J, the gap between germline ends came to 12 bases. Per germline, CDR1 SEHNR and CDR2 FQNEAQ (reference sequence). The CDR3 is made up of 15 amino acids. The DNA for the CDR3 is TGTGCCAGCAGCTTTACGACAGGCACGAACACTGAAGCTTTCTTT. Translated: CASSFTTGTNTEAFF.

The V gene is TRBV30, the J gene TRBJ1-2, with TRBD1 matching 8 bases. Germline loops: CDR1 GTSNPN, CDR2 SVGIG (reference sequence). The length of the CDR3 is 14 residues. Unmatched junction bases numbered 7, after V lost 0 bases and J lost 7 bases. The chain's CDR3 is CAWSVRGQGIGYTF. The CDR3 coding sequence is TGTGCCTGGAGTGTACGAGGACAGGGAATTGGCTACACCTTC.

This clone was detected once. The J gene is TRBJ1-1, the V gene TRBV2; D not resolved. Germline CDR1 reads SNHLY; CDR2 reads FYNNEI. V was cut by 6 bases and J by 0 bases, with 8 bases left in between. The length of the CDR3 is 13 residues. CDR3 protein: CASRGSMNTEAFF. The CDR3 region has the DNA TGTGCCAGCAGAGGGAGCATGAACACTGAAGCTTTCTTT. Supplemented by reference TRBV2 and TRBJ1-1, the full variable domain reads EPEVTQTPSHQVTQMGQEVILRCVPISNHLYFYWYRQILGQKVEFLVSFYNNEISEKSEIFDDQFSVERPDGSNFTLKIRSTKLEDSAMYFCASRGSMNTEAFFGQGTRLTVV.

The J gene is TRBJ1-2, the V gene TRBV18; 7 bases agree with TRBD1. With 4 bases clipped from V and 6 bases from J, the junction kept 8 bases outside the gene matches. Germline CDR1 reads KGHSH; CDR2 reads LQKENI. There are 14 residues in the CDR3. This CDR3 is CASSLLGTGDGYTF. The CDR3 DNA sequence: TGTGCCAGCTCACTCCTCGGTACAGGGGATGGCTACACCTTC.

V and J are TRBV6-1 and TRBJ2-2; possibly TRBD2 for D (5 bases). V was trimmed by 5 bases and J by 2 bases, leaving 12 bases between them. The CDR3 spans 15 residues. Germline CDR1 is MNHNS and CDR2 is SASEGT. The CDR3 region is CASSLTSGNTGELFF. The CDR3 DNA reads TGTGCCAGCAGTTTGACCAGCGGTAACACCGGGGAGCTGTTTTTT.

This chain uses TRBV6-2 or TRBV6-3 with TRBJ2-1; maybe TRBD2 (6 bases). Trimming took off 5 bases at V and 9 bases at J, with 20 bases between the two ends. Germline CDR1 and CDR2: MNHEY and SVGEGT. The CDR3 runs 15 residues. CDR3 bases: TGTGCCAGCAGTCCCCCCCCGGCCCTTAGCGGTGAGCAGTTCTTC. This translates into CASSPPPALSGEQFF.

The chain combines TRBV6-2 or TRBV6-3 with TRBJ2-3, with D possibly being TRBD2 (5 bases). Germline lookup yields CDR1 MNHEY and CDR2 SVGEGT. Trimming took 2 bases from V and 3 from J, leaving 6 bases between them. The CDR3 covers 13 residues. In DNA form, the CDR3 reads TGTGCCAGCAGTTACGAGCGGACAGATACGCAGTATTTT. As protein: CASSYERTDTQYF.

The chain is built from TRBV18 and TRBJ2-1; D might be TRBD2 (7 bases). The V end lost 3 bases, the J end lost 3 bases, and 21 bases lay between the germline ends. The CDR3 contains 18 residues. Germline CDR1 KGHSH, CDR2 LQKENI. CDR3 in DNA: TGTGCCAGCTCACCGACCAGGTGGGGGGGCACCCTCTACAATGAGCAGTTCTTC. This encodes CASSPTRWGGTLYNEQFF.

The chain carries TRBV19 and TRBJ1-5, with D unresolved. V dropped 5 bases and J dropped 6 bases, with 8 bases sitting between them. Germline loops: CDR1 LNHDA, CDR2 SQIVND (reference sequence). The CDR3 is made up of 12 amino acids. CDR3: CASSQGGQPQHF. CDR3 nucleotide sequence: TGTGCCAGTAGTCAAGGAGGTCAGCCCCAGCATTTT. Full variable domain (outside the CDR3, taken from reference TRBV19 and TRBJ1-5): DGGITQSPKYLFRKEGQNVTLSCEQNLNHDAMYWYRQDPGQGLRLIYYSQIVNDFQKGDIAEGYSVSREKKESFPLTVTSAQKNPTAFYLCASSQGGQPQHFGDGTRLSIL.

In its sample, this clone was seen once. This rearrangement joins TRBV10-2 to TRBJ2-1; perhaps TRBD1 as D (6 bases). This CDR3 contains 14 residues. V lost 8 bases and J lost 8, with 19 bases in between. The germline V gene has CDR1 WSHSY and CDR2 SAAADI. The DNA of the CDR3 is TGCGCCAGCGGCGTCTTCGGTGGGGGCTATGAGCAGTTCTTC. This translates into CASGVFGGGYEQFF.

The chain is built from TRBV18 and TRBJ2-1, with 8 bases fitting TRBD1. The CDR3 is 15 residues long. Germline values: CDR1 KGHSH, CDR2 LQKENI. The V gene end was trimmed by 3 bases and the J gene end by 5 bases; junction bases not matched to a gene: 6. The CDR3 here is CASSPRTGKHNEQFF. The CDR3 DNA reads TGTGCCAGCTCACCTCGGACAGGGAAACACAATGAGCAGTTCTTC.

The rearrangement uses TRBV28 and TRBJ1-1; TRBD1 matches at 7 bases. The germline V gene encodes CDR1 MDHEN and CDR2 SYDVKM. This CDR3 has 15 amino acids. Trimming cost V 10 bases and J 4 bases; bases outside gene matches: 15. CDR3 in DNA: TGTGCCACCCGTGATATAAGGGGGCGCGGCACTGAAGCTTTCTTT. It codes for CATRDIRGRGTEAFF.

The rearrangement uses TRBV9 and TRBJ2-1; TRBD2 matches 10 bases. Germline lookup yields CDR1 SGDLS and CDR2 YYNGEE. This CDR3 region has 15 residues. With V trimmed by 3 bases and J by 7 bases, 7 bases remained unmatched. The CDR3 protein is CASSELAGDGNEQFF. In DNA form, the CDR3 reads TGTGCCAGCAGCGAGCTAGCGGGAGATGGAAATGAGCAGTTCTTC.

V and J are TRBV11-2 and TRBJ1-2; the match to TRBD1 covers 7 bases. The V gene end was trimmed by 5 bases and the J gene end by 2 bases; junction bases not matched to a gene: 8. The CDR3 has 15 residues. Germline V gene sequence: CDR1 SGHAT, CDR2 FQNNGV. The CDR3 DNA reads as TGTGCCAGCAGCCTCGGGACAGTTAACAACTATGGCTACACCTTC. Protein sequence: CASSLGTVNNYGYTF.

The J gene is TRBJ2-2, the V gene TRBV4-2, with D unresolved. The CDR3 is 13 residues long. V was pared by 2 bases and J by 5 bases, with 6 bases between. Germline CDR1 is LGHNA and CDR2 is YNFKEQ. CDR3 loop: CASSQLITGELFF. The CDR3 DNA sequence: TGTGCCAGCAGCCAACTTATAACCGGGGAGCTGTTTTTT.

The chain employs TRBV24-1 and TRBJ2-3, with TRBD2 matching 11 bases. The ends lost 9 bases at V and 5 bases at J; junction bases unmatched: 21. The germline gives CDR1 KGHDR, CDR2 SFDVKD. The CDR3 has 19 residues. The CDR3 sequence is CATRSGSFRSGRARDTQYF. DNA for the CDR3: TGTGCCACCCGATCCGGGTCCTTCCGTAGCGGGAGGGCCCGAGATACGCAGTATTTT.

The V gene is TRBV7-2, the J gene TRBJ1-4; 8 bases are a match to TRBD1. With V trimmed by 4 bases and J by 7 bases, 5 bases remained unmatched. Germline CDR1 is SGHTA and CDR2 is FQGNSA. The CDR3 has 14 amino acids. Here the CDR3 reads CASSSQQGGEKLFF. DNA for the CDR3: TGTGCCAGCAGCTCCCAACAGGGGGGTGAAAAACTGTTTTTT.